This T cell receptor beta chain was retrieved from a study of blood T cell repertoires in COVID-19. Study overall: Spain, Italy and the United States supplied samples that represented acute and convalescent COVID-19. PBMCs, B-cell-depleted T cells, or T cells provided the cDNA or gDNA that made up the material.

The sample holds a few counts of this clone. The length of the CDR3 is 14 residues. Unmatched junction bases numbered 8, after V lost 6 bases and J lost 1 base. Looked up from germline, CDR1 is SQVTM and CDR2 is ANQGSEA. In the study's own analysis: Researchers report that nucleated cell counts were estimated from reference gene primer amplification. Sequenced by immunoSEQ multiplex PCR; TCRdb stores in-frame clones only, minus some. V and J calls and clone size follow that table, whereas D and trimming were derived from the DNA. In the table there are around 140,000 clones, just under 90% of which are singletons.

The sequencing input was peripheral blood. The source of this sequence is a woman between 50 and 59 years old with active or convalescent COVID-19. V gene TRBV29-1 combines with J gene TRBJ2-5; 7 positions agree with TRBD2. The CDR3 DNA sequence: TGCAGCGTCCTGCCCGCGGGGGTCCAAGAGACCCAGTACTTC. This codes for CSVLPAGVQETQYF. The full variable domain, completed using reference TRBV29-1 and TRBJ2-5, is SAVISQKPSRDICQRGTSLTIQCQVDSQVTMMFWYRQQPGQSLTLIATANQGSEATYESGFVIDKFPISRPNLTFSTLTVSNMSPEDSSIYLCSVLPAGVQETQYFGPGTRLLVL.